Below, 21 T cell receptor beta chains from the same sample are listed, as sequenced in a study of CXCR3-negative and CXCR3-positive naive CD8 T cells (dated by TCRdb to about 2019). General findings and caveats noted by the study authors: Compared with CXCR3-negative naive cells, CXCR3-positive naive cells had TRB CDR3s with higher hydrophobicity (lower Kidera factor 4), lower energy, and higher strength and volume indices.

Their antigens are not known. The data were produced on a NextSeq 550. The Human TCR Profiling Kit (MiLaboratory) was used to prepare UMI-labeled 5' RACE TRB cDNA libraries. After TCRdb reprocessed the reads, each CDR3 protein sequence was kept as one row, without DNA. The sample table on file contains 100,000 or so distinct CDR3 sequences. The top ten constitute about 0.35% of the sample. The specimen sequenced was naive CXCR3+ CD8+ T cells from blood. The sample's cell subset or site, from its label and the paper: CD45RO-CCR7+CD27+CD95- naive CD8+ T cells expressing CXCR3 (TNR3+). The receptor source for this set is a human donor in good health. Some clones in this sample may be carry-over from other donors' samples.

The V call is TRBV21-1, the J call TRBJ2-7; TCRdb returns TRBD1, unconfirmable since there is no DNA. TRBV21-1 is flagged as a pseudogene. This CDR3 is built from 14 residues. CDR3 sequence reads: CASSNDRPFYEQYF.

The chain has TRBV5-1 and TRBJ2-1; TCRdb lists TRBD2, though no DNA is available to test this call. This CDR3 is built from 17 residues. Germline loops: CDR1 SGHRS, CDR2 YFSETQ. The CDR3 loop is CASSLAPSPSSYNEQFF.

This chain uses TRBV7-9 with TRBJ2-1; TCRdb selects TRBD2, and the lack of DNA leaves this call unchecked. The germline gives CDR1 SEHNR, CDR2 FQNEAQ (reference sequence). The CDR3 consists of 14 residues. CDR3 residues: CASSFSGRINEQFF.

CDR3 in amino acids: CASSHAPGTVPNEQFF. This rearrangement joins TRBV4-3 to TRBJ2-1; the TCRdb call, TRBD1, lacks DNA for checking. The germline V gene encodes CDR1 LGHNA and CDR2 YSLEER. This CDR3 contains 16 residues.

The CDR3 sequence: CASSLNGGDMANEQFF. The genes are TRBV27 and TRBJ2-1; with no DNA, the TCRdb D assignment of TRBD1 cannot be verified. CDR1 MNHEY and CDR2 SMNVEV come from the germline V gene (reference sequence). The CDR3 runs to 16 residues.

The chain joins TRBV7-9 to TRBJ2-1; TCRdb picks TRBD2, but there is no DNA to check that call. The CDR3 length is 23 residues. The V gene's germline CDR1 is SEHNR and CDR2 FQNEAQ (reference sequence). CDR3 in amino acids: CASSHPPGQDSGRALFSYNEQFF.

The chain carries TRBV7-3 and TRBJ2-1; without DNA, the TCRdb call of TRBD2 cannot be checked. This CDR3 is 16 amino acids long. CDR1 and CDR2 from the germline V gene are SGHTA and FQGTGA. The CDR3 region is CASSPRAGGEGNEQLF.

The chain carries TRBV6-6 and TRBJ2-7; no DNA is available, so the TRBD2 call from TCRdb remains unchecked. The V gene's germline CDR1 is MNHNY and CDR2 SVGAGI (reference sequence). The CDR3 extends over 17 amino acids. The CDR3: CASSPQVRGPSSYEQYF.

CDR3 loop: CASRTGTGTTGELFF. The chain couples TRBV5-1 to TRBJ2-2; TCRdb proposes TRBD1, but this gene call is untestable without DNA. Germline-derived CDR1 and CDR2 are SGHRS and YFSETQ. The CDR3 spans 15 residues.

The chain has TRBV10-3 and TRBJ2-3; the TCRdb call, TRBD2, lacks DNA for checking. The CDR3 runs 15 residues. Germline V gene sequence: CDR1 ENHRY, CDR2 SYGVKD. CDR3 amino acids: CAISEGAVKTDTQYF.

The gene calls are TRBV6-2 or TRBV6-3 and TRBJ2-1; TCRdb's D call, TRBD1, is unchecked because there is no DNA. This CDR3 has 17 residues. Germline values: CDR1 MNHEY, CDR2 SVGEGT. The CDR3 reads CASSYSGHRSSYNEQFF.

The chain joins TRBV7-2 to TRBJ1-6; TCRdb returns TRBD1, unconfirmable since there is no DNA. The CDR3 runs to 16 residues. Germline V gene sequence: CDR1 SGHTA, CDR2 FQGNSA. CDR3 residues: CASSLAAGLSWSPLHF.

The rearrangement uses TRBV9 and TRBJ2-7; the TRBD2 assignment by TCRdb is unverifiable without DNA. The CDR3 consists of 15 residues. Germline V gives CDR1 SGDLS, CDR2 YYNGEE. CDR3 loop: CASSPGTRPSYEQYF.

This chain joins TRBV4-3 and TRBJ2-7. This CDR3 comprises 14 residues. Germline V gene lookup returns CDR1 LGHNA and CDR2 YSLEER. CDR3 residues: CASSQGASTYEQYF.

J is TRBJ2-7 and V is TRBV20-1; TCRdb's D call, TRBD1, is unchecked because there is no DNA. The CDR3 covers 13 residues. Germline CDR1 and CDR2: DFQATT and SNEGSKA (reference sequence). Here the CDR3 reads CSARAGSDFEQYF.

The rearrangement joins TRBV12-3 or TRBV12-4 to TRBJ2-2; TCRdb returns TRBD1, unconfirmable since there is no DNA. The CDR3 is 14 residues long. The CDR3 loop reads CASTPDRDTGELFF.

CDR3 in amino acids: CSAPGQGLDNNEQFF. The chain joins TRBV20-1 to TRBJ2-1; TCRdb calls TRBD1, which cannot be checked without DNA. CDR3 length equals 15 residues. Germline values: CDR1 DFQATT, CDR2 SNEGSKA (reference sequence).

This chain connects TRBV5-1 to TRBJ2-2; no DNA is available, so the TRBD2 call from TCRdb remains unchecked. CDR1 and CDR2 from the germline V gene are SGHRS and YFSETQ. The CDR3 extends over 14 amino acids. CDR3 sequence reads: CASRSDYYTGELFF.

Here the CDR3 reads CRARTSGGHEQFF. The chain links TRBV20-1 to TRBJ2-1; TCRdb selects TRBD2, and the lack of DNA leaves this call unchecked. Germline CDR1 reads DFQATT; CDR2 reads SNEGSKA (reference sequence). The CDR3 extends over 13 amino acids.

The chain has TRBV19 and TRBJ2-1; as DNA is missing, the TRBD1 call by TCRdb cannot be tested. This CDR3 spans 14 amino acids. The V gene's germline CDR1 is LNHDA and CDR2 SQIVND (reference sequence). CDR3 sequence: CASTGQGAYNEQFF.

The chain is built from TRBV7-9 and TRBJ2-7; TCRdb lists TRBD1, though no DNA is available to test this call. CDR3 length equals 14 residues. Germline CDR1 reads SEHNR; CDR2 reads FQNEAQ (reference sequence). CDR3 sequence: CASSLGPGHYEQYF.